The entry below describes one TCR beta chain. Its matching antigen is unknown. Trimming cost V 1 base and J 1 base, with 6 bases left between them. The germline V gene encodes CDR1 MGHDK and CDR2 SYGVNS. This CDR3 region has 14 residues. PCR was performed a second time for about 7 to 11 cycles using a sample-barcoded 5' primer and a J-beta primer mix. Sequencing of every sample gave 3 million or more CDR3-containing paired-end reads. TCRdb re-derived calls from the 5' RACE reads in MiXCR, one entry per CDR3 protein. Of 800,000 to 950,000 distinct CDR3 sequences in the sample, 45% to 50% were seen once. The record originates from a study of blood T cells in healthy people across ages. Study background: Template switching caught about one barcoded beta molecule for each two T cells. Findings and caveats of the study: The study lacked donor CMV status, which possibly confounded expanded clonotype changes. The percentage of naive T cells correlated strongly with TCR beta diversity.

The chain recombines TRBV25-1 with TRBJ2-3, with no clear D. The sequence was collected from a man in his thirties or forties in good health. The sequenced sample consisted of blood. CDR3 coding DNA: TGTGCCAGCAGTGAATCGCGCCGCACAGATACGCAGTATTTT. Amino acid sequence: CASSESRRTDTQYF.